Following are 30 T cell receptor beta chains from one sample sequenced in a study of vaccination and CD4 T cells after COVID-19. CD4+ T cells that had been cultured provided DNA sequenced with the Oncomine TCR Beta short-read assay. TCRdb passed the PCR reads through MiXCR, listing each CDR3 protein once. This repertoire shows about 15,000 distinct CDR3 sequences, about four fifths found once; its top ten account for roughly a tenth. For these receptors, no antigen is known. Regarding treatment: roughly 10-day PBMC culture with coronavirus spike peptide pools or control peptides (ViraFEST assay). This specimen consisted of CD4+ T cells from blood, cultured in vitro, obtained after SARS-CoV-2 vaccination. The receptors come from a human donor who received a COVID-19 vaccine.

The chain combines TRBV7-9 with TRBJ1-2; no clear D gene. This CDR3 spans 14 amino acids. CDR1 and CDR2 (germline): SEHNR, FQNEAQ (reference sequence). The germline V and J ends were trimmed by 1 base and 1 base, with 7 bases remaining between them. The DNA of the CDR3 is TGTGCCAGCAGCTTAGGGCAGATTAACTATGGCTACACCTTC. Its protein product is CASSLGQINYGYTF. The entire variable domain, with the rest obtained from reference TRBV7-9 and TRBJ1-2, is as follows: DTGVSQNPRHKITKRGQNVTFRCDPISEHNRLYWYRQTLGQGPEFLTYFQNEAQLEKSRLLSDRFSAERPKGSFSTLEIQRTEQGDSAMYLCASSLGQINYGYTFGSGTRLTVV.

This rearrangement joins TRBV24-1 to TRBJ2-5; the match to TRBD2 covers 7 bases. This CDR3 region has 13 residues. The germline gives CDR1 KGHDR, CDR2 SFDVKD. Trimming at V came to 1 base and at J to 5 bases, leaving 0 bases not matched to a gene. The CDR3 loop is CATSDFGGETQYF. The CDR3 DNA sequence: TGTGCCACCAGTGATTTCGGGGGGGAGACCCAGTACTTC.

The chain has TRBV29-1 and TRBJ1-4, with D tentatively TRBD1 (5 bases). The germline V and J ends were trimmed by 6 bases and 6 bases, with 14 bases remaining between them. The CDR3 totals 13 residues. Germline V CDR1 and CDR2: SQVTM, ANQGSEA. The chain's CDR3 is CSVAGPGDEKLFF. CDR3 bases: TGCAGCGTCGCGGGGCCGGGGGATGAAAAACTGTTTTTT.

Here the CDR3 reads CASGSGMSNQPQHF. The CDR3 coding sequence is TGTGCCAGCGGTTCGGGCATGAGCAATCAGCCCCAGCATTTT. The V gene is TRBV6-5, the J gene TRBJ1-5; no definite D call. From germline, CDR1 is MNHEY and CDR2 SVGAGI. The CDR3 contains 14 residues. Trimming took off 8 bases at V and 1 base at J, with 12 bases between the two ends.

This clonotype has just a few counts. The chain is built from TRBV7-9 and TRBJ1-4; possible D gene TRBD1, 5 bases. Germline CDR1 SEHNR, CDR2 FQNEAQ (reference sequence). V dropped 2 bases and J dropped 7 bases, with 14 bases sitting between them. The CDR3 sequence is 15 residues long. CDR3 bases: TGTGCCAGCAGCTTAATCCAGGGAATAGGTGAAAAACTGTTTTTT. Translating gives CASSLIQGIGEKLFF.

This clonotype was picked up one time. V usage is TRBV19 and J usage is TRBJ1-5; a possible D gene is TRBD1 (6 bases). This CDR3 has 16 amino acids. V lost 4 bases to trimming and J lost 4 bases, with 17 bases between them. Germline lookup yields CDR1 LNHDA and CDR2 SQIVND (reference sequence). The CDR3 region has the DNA TGTGCCAGTAGTACCCTTAACCGGGGGGCGAATCAGCCCCAGCATTTT. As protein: CASSTLNRGANQPQHF. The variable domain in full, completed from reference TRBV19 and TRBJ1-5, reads DGGITQSPKYLFRKEGQNVTLSCEQNLNHDAMYWYRQDPGQGLRLIYYSQIVNDFQKGDIAEGYSVSREKKESFPLTVTSAQKNPTAFYLCASSTLNRGANQPQHFGDGTRLSIL.

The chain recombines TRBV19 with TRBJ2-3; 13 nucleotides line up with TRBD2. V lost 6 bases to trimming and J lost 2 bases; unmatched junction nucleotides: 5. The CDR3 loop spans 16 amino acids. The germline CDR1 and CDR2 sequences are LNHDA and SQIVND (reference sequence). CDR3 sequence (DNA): TGTGCCAGTAGACTAGCGGGGGGGTCAAACACAGATACGCAGTATTTT. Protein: CASRLAGGSNTDTQYF.

CDR3: CATSLGGANTEAFF. Here the CDR3 DNA reads TGTGCCACTTCCCTAGGGGGCGCGAACACTGAAGCTTTCTTT. This sequence joins TRBV24-1 and TRBJ1-1; TRBD1 aligns across 7 bases. The CDR3 has 14 amino acids. The V and J ends lost 10 bases and 1 base, in that order; junction bases with no gene match: 8. The germline CDR1 and CDR2 sequences are KGHDR and SFDVKD.

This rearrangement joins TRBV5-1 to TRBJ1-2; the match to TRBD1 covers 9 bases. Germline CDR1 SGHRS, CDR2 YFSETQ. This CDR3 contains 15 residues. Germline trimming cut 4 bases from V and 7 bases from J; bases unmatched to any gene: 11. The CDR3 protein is CASSRVTGGGGGYTF. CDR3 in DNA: TGCGCCAGCAGCCGCGTAACAGGGGGCGGAGGTGGCTACACCTTC.

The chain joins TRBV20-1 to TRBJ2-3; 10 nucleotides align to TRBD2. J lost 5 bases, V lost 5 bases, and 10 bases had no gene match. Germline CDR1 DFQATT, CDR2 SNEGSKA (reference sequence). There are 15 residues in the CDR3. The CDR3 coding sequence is TGCAGTGCTGGGAGGAGCGGGGGGGGGAAAGATACGCAGTATTTT. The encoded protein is CSAGRSGGGKDTQYF.

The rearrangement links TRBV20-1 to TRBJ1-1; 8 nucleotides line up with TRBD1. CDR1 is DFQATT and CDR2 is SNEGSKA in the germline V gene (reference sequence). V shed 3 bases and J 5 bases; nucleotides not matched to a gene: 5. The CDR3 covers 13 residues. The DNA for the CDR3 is TGCAGTGCTAGTTCAGGGGGCAATACTGAAGCTTTCTTT. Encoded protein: CSASSGGNTEAFF.

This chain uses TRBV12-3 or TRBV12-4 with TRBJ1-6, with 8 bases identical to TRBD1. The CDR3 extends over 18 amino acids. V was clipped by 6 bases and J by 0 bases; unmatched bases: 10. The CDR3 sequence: CASSRTGFGSSYNSPLHF. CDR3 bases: TGTGCCAGCAGCCGGACAGGGTTTGGGAGCTCCTATAATTCACCCCTCCACTTT.

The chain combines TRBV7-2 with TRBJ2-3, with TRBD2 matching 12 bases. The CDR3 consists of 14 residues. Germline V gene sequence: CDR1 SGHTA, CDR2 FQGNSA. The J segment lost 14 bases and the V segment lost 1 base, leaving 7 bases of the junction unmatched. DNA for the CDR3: TGTGCCAGCAGCTTAGATGTTGCTAGCGGGGGGGCGTATTTT. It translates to CASSLDVASGGAYF.

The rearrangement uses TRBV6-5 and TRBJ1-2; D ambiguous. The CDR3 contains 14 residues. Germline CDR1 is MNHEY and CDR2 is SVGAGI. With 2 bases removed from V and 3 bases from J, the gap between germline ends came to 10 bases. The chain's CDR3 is CASSYAGGYYGYTF. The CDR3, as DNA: TGTGCCAGCAGTTACGCCGGAGGGTACTATGGCTACACCTTC.

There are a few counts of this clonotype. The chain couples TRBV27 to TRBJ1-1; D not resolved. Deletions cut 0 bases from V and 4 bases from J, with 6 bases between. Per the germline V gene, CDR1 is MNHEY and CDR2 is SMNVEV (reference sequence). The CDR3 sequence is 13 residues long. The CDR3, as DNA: TGTGCCAGCAGTTTATCCGCGCGCACTGAAGCTTTCTTT. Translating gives CASSLSARTEAFF.

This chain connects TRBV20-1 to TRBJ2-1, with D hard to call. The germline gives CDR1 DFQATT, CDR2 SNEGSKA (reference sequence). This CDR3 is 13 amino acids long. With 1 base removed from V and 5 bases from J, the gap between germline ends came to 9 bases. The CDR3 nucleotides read TGCAGTGCTAGAGTAACTACTCACAATGAGCAGTTCTTC. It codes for CSARVTTHNEQFF.

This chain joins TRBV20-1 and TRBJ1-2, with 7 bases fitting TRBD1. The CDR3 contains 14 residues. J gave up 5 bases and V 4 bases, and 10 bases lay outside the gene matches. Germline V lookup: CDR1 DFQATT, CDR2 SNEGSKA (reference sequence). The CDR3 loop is CSATILQGQYGYTF. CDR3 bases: TGCAGTGCTACCATACTCCAGGGACAGTATGGCTACACCTTC.

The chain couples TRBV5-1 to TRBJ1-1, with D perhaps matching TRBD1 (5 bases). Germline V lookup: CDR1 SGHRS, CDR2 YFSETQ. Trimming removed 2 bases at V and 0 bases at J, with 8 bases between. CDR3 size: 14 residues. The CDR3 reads CASSFQGMNTEAFF. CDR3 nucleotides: TGCGCCAGCAGCTTTCAGGGAATGAACACTGAAGCTTTCTTT. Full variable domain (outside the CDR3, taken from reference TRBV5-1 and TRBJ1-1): KAGVTQTPRYLIKTRGQQVTLSCSPISGHRSVSWYQQTPGQGLQFLFEYFSETQRNKGNFPGRFSGRQFSNSRSEMNVSTLELGDSALYLCASSFQGMNTEAFFGQGTRLTVV.

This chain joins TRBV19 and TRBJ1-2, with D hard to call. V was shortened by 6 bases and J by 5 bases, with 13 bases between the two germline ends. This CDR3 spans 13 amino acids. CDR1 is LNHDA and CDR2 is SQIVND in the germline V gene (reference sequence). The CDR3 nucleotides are TGTGCCAGTAGGATCATCGGCGGGTATGGCTACACCTTC. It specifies CASRIIGGYGYTF.

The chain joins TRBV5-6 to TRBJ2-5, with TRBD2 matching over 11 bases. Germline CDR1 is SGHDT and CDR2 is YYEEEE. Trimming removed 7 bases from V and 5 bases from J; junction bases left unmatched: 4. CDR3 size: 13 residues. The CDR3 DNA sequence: TGTGCCAGCCGACTAGCGGGGAGTGAGACCCAGTACTTC. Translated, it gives CASRLAGSETQYF.

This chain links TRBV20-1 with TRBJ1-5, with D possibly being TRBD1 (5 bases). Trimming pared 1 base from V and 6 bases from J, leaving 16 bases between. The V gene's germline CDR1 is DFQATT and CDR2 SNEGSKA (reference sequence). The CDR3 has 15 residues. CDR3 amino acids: CSARGVGGVVQPQHF. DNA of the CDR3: TGCAGTGCTAGAGGGGTTGGGGGGGTGGTTCAGCCCCAGCATTTT.

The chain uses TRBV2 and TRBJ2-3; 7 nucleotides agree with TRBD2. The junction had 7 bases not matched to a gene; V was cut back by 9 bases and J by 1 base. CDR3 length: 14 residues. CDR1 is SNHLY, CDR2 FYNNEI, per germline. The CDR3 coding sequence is TGTGCCAGTCAACTGGGGGGGGGCACAGATACGCAGTATTTT. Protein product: CASQLGGGTDTQYF.

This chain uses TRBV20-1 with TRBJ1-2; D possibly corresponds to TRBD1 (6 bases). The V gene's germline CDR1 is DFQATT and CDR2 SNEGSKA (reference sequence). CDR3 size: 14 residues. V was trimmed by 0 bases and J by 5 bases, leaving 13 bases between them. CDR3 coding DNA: TGCAGTGCTAGAGATACAGGGTTCGGGTATGGCTACACCTTC. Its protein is CSARDTGFGYGYTF.

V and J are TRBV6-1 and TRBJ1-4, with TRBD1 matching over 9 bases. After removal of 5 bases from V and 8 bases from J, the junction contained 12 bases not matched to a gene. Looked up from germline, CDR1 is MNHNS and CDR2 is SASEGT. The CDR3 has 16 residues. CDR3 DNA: TGTGCCAGCAGTCCACGACCCGGGACAGGGACCGAAAAACTGTTTTTT. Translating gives CASSPRPGTGTEKLFF.

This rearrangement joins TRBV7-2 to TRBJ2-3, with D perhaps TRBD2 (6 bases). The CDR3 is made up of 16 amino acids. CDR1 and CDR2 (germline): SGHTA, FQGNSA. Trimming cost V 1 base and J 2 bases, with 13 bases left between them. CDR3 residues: CASSLVGSGDTDTQYF. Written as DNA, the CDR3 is TGTGCCAGCAGCTTAGTGGGGTCGGGGGACACAGATACGCAGTATTTT.

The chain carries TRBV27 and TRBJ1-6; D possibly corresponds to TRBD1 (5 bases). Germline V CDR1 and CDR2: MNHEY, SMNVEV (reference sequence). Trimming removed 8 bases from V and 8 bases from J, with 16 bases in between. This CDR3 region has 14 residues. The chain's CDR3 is CASGSRGGDSPLHF. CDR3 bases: TGTGCCAGCGGATCGAGGGGAGGTGATTCACCCCTCCACTTT.

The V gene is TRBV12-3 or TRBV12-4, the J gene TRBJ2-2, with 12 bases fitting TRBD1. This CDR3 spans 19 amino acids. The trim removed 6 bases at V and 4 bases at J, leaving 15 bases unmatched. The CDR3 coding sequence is TGTGCCAGCAGAAGGGACAGGGGGCTGACTAGAGGCTCCACCGGGGAGCTGTTTTTT. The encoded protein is CASRRDRGLTRGSTGELFF.

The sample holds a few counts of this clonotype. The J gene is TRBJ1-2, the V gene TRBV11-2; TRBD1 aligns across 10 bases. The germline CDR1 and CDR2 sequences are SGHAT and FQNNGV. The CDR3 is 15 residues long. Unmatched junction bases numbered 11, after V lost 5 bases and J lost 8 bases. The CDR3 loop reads CASSPGTGDRRGYTF. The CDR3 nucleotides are TGTGCCAGCAGCCCGGGGACAGGGGACCGAAGGGGCTACACCTTC.

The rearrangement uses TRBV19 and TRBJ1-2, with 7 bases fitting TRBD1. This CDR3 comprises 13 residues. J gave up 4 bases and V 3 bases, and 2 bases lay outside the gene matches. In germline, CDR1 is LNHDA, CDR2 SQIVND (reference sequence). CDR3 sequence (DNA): TGTGCCAGTAGTATGGACAGGATCTATGGCTACACCTTC. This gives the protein CASSMDRIYGYTF.

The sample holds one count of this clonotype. The CDR3 loop is CSKTSGVSYTDTQYF. The CDR3, as DNA: TGCAGCAAAACATCAGGGGTCTCCTACACAGATACGCAGTATTTT. The chain employs TRBV29-1 and TRBJ2-3, with a tentative D call TRBD1 (6 bases). This CDR3 has 15 amino acids. The V gene lost 8 bases and the J gene lost 2 bases, with 20 bases spanning the gap. CDR1 SQVTM and CDR2 ANQGSEA come from the germline V gene.